Listed below are T cell receptor beta chains from one sample, sequenced in a study of T cell responses to AZD1222 COVID-19 vaccine. Produced via immunoSEQ multiplex PCR; TCRdb's table is partial and in-frame only. The table shows 130,000 or so clones, with approximately 90% occurring only once. Sequences were derived from peripheral blood, sampled 28 days after the second AZD1222 dose. Every receptor here comes from an adult who received the AZD1222 COVID-19 vaccine. Each CDR3 is given with its conserved first and last residue. Fields, in order: J gene, V gene, clone size, D gene, CDR3 DNA, CDR3 protein. The D gene is left open where the match is weak. Clone size is stated in some rows and not others, as once, few, many or a class when expanded.

J: TRBJ2-5; V: TRBV6-6; size: NA; D: TRBD1; DNA: TGTGCCAGCAGTTCCCGGGACAGGGGGCAAGAGACCCAGTACTTC; CDR3: CASSSRDRGQETQYF
J: TRBJ1-1; V: TRBV28; size: NA; D: NA; DNA: TGTGCCAGCAGTGCCGGCTCGGACGGTGGGGACACTGAAGCTTTCTTT; CDR3: CASSAGSDGGDTEAFF
J: TRBJ2-5; V: TRBV7-9; size: few; D: TRBD2; DNA: TGTGCCAGCAGCTTACTAGCGGGGGCCCAAGAGACCCAGTACTTC; CDR3: CASSLLAGAQETQYF
J: TRBJ1-5; V: TRBV10-3; size: NA; D: TRBD1; DNA: TGTGCCATCAGTGAGTCATTGGCAGGGGGCGTCGGTCAGCCCCAGCATTTT; CDR3: CAISESLAGGVGQPQHF
J: TRBJ2-1; V: TRBV11-3; size: NA; D: TRBD2; DNA: TGTGCCAGCAGTTCAACGGGACTAGCGGGGGGAAATTCCTACAATGAGCAGTTCTTC; CDR3: CASSSTGLAGGNSYNEQFF
J: TRBJ2-3; V: TRBV24-1; size: NA; D: TRBD1; DNA: TGTGCCACCAGTGATTCTGACAGGGCTGGCACAGATACGCAGTATTTT; CDR3: CATSDSDRAGTDTQYF
J: TRBJ1-6; V: TRBV11-2; size: NA; D: TRBD1; DNA: TGTGCCAGCAGCTTAGGAAGCAGGGGGCATCTATCCCTCCACTTT; CDR3: CASSLGSRGHLSLHF
J: TRBJ1-5; V: TRBV4-1; size: NA; D: TRBD1; DNA: TGCGCCAGCAGTTGGACAGGGACCAACAATCAGCCCCAGCATTTT; CDR3: CASSWTGTNNQPQHF
J: TRBJ1-2; V: TRBV28; size: NA; D: TRBD1; DNA: TGTGCCAGCAGTCTGACCTTGGACAGGAATGGCTACACCTTC; CDR3: CASSLTLDRNGYTF
J: TRBJ2-1; V: TRBV10-1; size: NA; D: NA; DNA: TGCGCCAGCAGTGACTCCTGGGGTTTCAATGAGCAGTTCTTC; CDR3: CASSDSWGFNEQFF
J: TRBJ2-2; V: TRBV6-5; size: NA; D: TRBD1; DNA: TGTGCCAGCAGTCGGGACAGGGAGACCGGGGAGCTGTTTTTT; CDR3: CASSRDRETGELFF
J: TRBJ1-5; V: TRBV4-1; size: NA; D: NA; DNA: TGCGCCAGCAGGCCCGGTATAAGGGGCGCTCCTAATCAGCCCCAGCATTTT; CDR3: CASRPGIRGAPNQPQHF
J: TRBJ2-2; V: TRBV30; size: NA; D: NA; DNA: TGTGCCTGGATGCGGTCTTCTGGCACCGGGGAGCTGTTTTTT; CDR3: CAWMRSSGTGELFF
J: TRBJ2-1; V: TRBV3-1/TRBV3-2; size: NA; D: NA; DNA: TGTGCCAGCAGTTCCGACTGGCACAATGAGCAGTTCTTC; CDR3: CASSSDWHNEQFF
J: TRBJ2-7; V: TRBV7-9; size: NA; D: NA; DNA: TGTGCCAGCAGCTTGCCACAGTTCTACGAGCAGTACTTC; CDR3: CASSLPQFYEQYF
J: TRBJ1-1; V: TRBV5-4; size: few; D: NA; DNA: TGTGCCAGCAGCGCCTCAGGGGTTAGCACTGAAGCTTTCTTT; CDR3: CASSASGVSTEAFF
J: TRBJ1-2; V: TRBV29-1; size: NA; D: NA; DNA: TGCAGCGGGGGGGGCGGCCCTAACTATGGCTACACCTTC; CDR3: CSGGGGPNYGYTF
J: TRBJ1-4; V: TRBV6-5; size: NA; D: TRBD1; DNA: TGTGCCAGCAGCACACCGGGACAGGGATATGAAAAACTGTTTTTT; CDR3: CASSTPGQGYEKLFF
J: TRBJ1-6; V: TRBV7-2; size: NA; D: NA; DNA: TGTGCCAGCAGCTTAGCTAAGGGCGTTAATTCACCCCTCCACTTT; CDR3: CASSLAKGVNSPLHF
J: TRBJ1-5; V: TRBV19; size: NA; D: NA; DNA: TGTAACACGGGGGATATCAAACCCCAGCATTTT; CDR3: CNTGDIKPQHF
J: TRBJ1-5; V: TRBV6-2/TRBV6-3; size: NA; D: NA; DNA: TGTGCCAGCAGTCGGACAAACGGCGATCAGCCCCAGCATTTT; CDR3: CASSRTNGDQPQHF
J: TRBJ1-1; V: TRBV5-1; size: NA; D: NA; DNA: TGCGCCAGCAGCTTGGTGGCAGGGAGAACTGAAGCTTTCTTT; CDR3: CASSLVAGRTEAFF
J: TRBJ2-6; V: TRBV29-1; size: NA; D: NA; DNA: TGCAGCGTGGGGGCGGGCAACGTCCTGACTTTC; CDR3: CSVGAGNVLTF
J: TRBJ1-3; V: TRBV5-1; size: NA; D: NA; DNA: TGCGCCAGCAGCACTCAGGGTTCTGGAAACACCATATATTTT; CDR3: CASSTQGSGNTIYF